A single sample is the source of the 9 T cell receptor beta chains below, sequenced in a study of shared clonotypes between healthy human individuals. Method: immunoSEQ multiplex PCR; TCRdb's copy keeps in-frame clones and lacks some. The sample carries over a million clones, 70% to 80% recorded once. The sequenced sample was memory CD4+ T cells from PBMCs. The subset: CD45RA-negative fraction. The receptors derive from a man aged 18-30 years in good health. Some clones in this sample may be carry-over from other donors' samples.

The chain uses TRBV28 and TRBJ2-7; D remains unclear. The CDR3 totals 14 residues. Trimming pared 4 bases from V and 2 bases from J, leaving 12 bases between. Germline V lookup: CDR1 MDHEN, CDR2 SYDVKM. The CDR3 sequence is CASSSVHFPYEQYF. CDR3 nucleotide sequence: TGTGCCAGCAGTTCGGTCCATTTCCCCTACGAGCAGTACTTC.

The chain combines TRBV11-2 with TRBJ2-7, with D unclear. The germline gives CDR1 SGHAT, CDR2 FQNNGV. The V end lost 1 base, the J end lost 9 bases, and 13 bases lay between the germline ends. The CDR3 length is 13 residues. Written as DNA, the CDR3 is TGTGCCAGCAGCTTAGGCACCACGCGCTCGCAGTACTTC. The encoded protein is CASSLGTTRSQYF.

J is TRBJ2-1 and V is TRBV27; no clear D. V lost 2 bases and J 2 bases, leaving 10 bases between the germline ends. The CDR3 length is 15 residues. Looked up from germline, CDR1 is MNHEY and CDR2 is SMNVEV (reference sequence). The CDR3 spells CASSLRDLTYNEQFF. The DNA of the CDR3 is TGTGCCAGCAGTTTAAGGGATCTGACCTACAATGAGCAGTTCTTC.

V gene TRBV7-2 combines with J gene TRBJ2-5, with D possibly TRBD2 on 6 matching bases. Per the germline V gene, CDR1 is SGHTA and CDR2 is FQGNSA. V was pared by 2 bases and J by 4 bases, with 8 bases between. The CDR3 is 13 amino acids. The CDR3 bases are TGTGCCAGCAGCTTATCCGGGGGAGAGACCCAGTACTTC. Translated, it gives CASSLSGGETQYF.

The V gene is TRBV28, the J gene TRBJ2-7; tentatively, D is TRBD1 (6 bases). This CDR3 spans 14 amino acids. The ends were cut back, 5 bases at V and 10 bases at J, with 21 bases in the middle. Germline V gives CDR1 MDHEN, CDR2 SYDVKM. CDR3 coding DNA: TGTGCCAGCAGTCGAGCCCCGGCTGGACAGACACAGTACTTC. It translates to CASSRAPAGQTQYF.

Concerning this clone itself: This sample includes further DNA sequences coding for the same CDR3. V is TRBV2 and J is TRBJ2-7; a weak D match, TRBD1 (6 bases). Germline V CDR1 and CDR2: SNHLY, FYNNEI. The CDR3 loop spans 12 amino acids. V was shortened by 6 bases and J by 3 bases, with 9 bases between the two germline ends. The CDR3 loop is CASRADSYEQYF. In DNA, the CDR3 is TGTGCCAGCAGGGCGGACAGCTACGAGCAGTACTTC.

The chain links TRBV7-3 to TRBJ2-1; 9 positions agree with TRBD2. Germline CDR1 and CDR2: SGHTA and FQGTGA. The V segment lost 2 bases and the J segment 6 bases; nucleotides outside the gene matches: 5. CDR3 length equals 15 residues. DNA for the CDR3: TGTGCCAGCAGCTTAGGAGCTAGCGGGATCAATGAGCAGTTCTTC. Its translation: CASSLGASGINEQFF.

The rearrangement uses TRBV11-3 and TRBJ2-1; the match to TRBD2 covers 8 bases. This CDR3 contains 15 residues. V lost 2 bases to trimming and J lost 3 bases; unmatched junction nucleotides: 3. CDR1 SGHNT and CDR2 YENEEA come from the germline V gene. The CDR3 region is CASSLSGGLYNEQFF. In DNA form, the CDR3 reads TGTGCCAGCAGCTTATCGGGGGGGCTCTACAATGAGCAGTTCTTC.

As for this clone: Different DNA sequences within this sample yield the same CDR3. V usage is TRBV5-1 and J usage is TRBJ2-3; TRBD1 matches at 8 bases. The CDR3 has 13 amino acids. V lost 3 bases to trimming and J lost 4 bases; unmatched junction nucleotides: 1. Germline lookup yields CDR1 SGHRS and CDR2 YFSETQ. CDR3 amino acids: CASSSQGADTQYF. The CDR3 DNA is TGCGCCAGCAGCTCACAGGGGGCAGATACGCAGTATTTT.